This record covers a single T cell receptor beta chain. Its matching antigen is unknown. Sequencing was performed with immunoSEQ multiplex PCR; in TCRdb, only in-frame clones are kept and a portion is missing. The data contain around 160,000 clones, about nine tenths of them singletons. The sample is drawn from a study of T cell responses to AZD1222 COVID-19 vaccine. Study results and limitations: Baseline seropositivity characterized only a handful of AZD1222 recipients.

Germline V CDR1 and CDR2: MGHRA, YSYEKL. Trimming left V 0 bases short and J 3 bases short, with 6 bases between. This CDR3 has 13 residues. Material: peripheral blood, obtained on day 0 of AZD1222 vaccination. The chain uses TRBV4-1 and TRBJ2-7; D is uncertain. The TCR sequence derives from an adult in good health. CDR3 loop: CASSQEASYEQYF. In nucleotides, the CDR3 is TGCGCCAGCAGCCAAGAGGCTAGCTACGAGCAGTACTTC.